These 13 T cell receptor beta chains came from one sample sequenced in a study of blood T cell repertoires in COVID-19. Profiling relied on immunoSEQ multiplex PCR, and the TCRdb table lists in-frame clones only, not all of them. In the table there are about 350,000 clones, 88% of which are singletons. The sample taken for sequencing was PBMCs or T cells enriched from blood (not recorded which). These receptors originate from a woman aged 30 to 39 who had been exposed to COVID-19.

The sample holds one count of this clone. The genes are TRBV3-1 (or the pseudogene TRBV3-2) and TRBJ2-4; D possibly corresponds to TRBD1 (5 bases). CDR3 length equals 13 residues. V was trimmed by 2 bases and J by 13 bases, leaving 15 bases between them. Per the germline V gene, CDR1 is LGHDT and CDR2 is YNNKEL (reference sequence). The CDR3 is CASSQRGSRPQYF. The CDR3 region has the DNA TGTGCCAGCAGCCAAAGGGGCAGTAGACCCCAGTACTTC.

This clone was seen only once. V is TRBV10-2 and J is TRBJ1-1, with a weak D call TRBD1 (6 bases). CDR3 size: 16 residues. Trimming removed 2 bases from V and 0 bases from J, with 13 bases in between. The germline gives CDR1 WSHSY, CDR2 SAAADI. CDR3 sequence (DNA): TGCGCCAGCAGTGAGAACAGGGCAGGGATGAACACTGAAGCTTTCTTT. Encoded protein: CASSENRAGMNTEAFF.

The chain is built from TRBV11-2 and TRBJ2-6; D may be TRBD2 (5 bases). Germline lookup yields CDR1 SGHAT and CDR2 FQNNGV. CDR3 length: 13 residues. The CDR3 sequence is CATSGSGANVLTF. Here the CDR3 DNA reads TGTGCAACTAGTGGCTCTGGGGCCAACGTCCTGACTTTC.

The chain carries TRBV12-3 or TRBV12-4 and TRBJ2-7; tentatively, D is TRBD2 (6 bases). The CDR3 sequence is 13 residues long. The V and J ends lost 5 bases and 6 bases respectively, with 14 bases between them. The CDR3 nucleotides are TGTGCCAGCAGTCCACGACTAGTACGCGAGCAGTACTTC. Encoded protein: CASSPRLVREQYF.

This sequence joins TRBV5-1 and TRBJ2-2; 14 bases fit TRBD2. J lost 7 bases, V lost 3 bases, and 5 bases had no gene match. The germline V gene has CDR1 SGHRS and CDR2 YFSETQ. The CDR3 totals 16 residues. The CDR3 nucleotides are TGCGCCAGCAGCTCGGGACTAGCGGGAGAGCACGGGGAGCTGTTTTTT. Translation: CASSSGLAGEHGELFF.

J is TRBJ1-6 and V is TRBV3-1 (or the pseudogene TRBV3-2); D may be TRBD1 (6 bases). The length of the CDR3 is 14 residues. CDR1 LGHDT and CDR2 YNNKEL come from the germline V gene (reference sequence). Trimming removed 4 bases from V and 8 bases from J, with 12 bases in between. The CDR3: CASSLQGRDSPLHF. In DNA, the CDR3 is TGTGCCAGCAGCCTACAGGGCAGGGATTCACCCCTCCACTTT.

The V gene is TRBV27, the J gene TRBJ1-1; D not certain. Between the trimmed V and J ends, which lost 8 bases and 2 bases, there was a span of 21 bases. Germline-derived CDR1 and CDR2 are MNHEY and SMNVEV (reference sequence). The CDR3 loop spans 16 amino acids. The CDR3 sequence: CASRSPGGGINTEAFF. In nucleotides, the CDR3 is TGTGCCAGCCGATCCCCGGGCGGCGGGATTAACACTGAAGCTTTCTTT.

This chain joins TRBV28 and TRBJ1-1, with D possibly being TRBD1 (5 bases). The germline CDR1 and CDR2 sequences are MDHEN and SYDVKM. The germline V and J ends were trimmed by 3 bases and 4 bases, with 9 bases remaining between them. The CDR3 has 13 residues. The CDR3 DNA reads as TGTGCCAGCAGTTTGCGGGGGGTCACTGAAGCTTTCTTT. Translating it yields CASSLRGVTEAFF.

V and J are TRBV19 and TRBJ2-5; D may be TRBD2 (6 bases). V lost 4 bases and J lost 5, with 17 bases in between. The CDR3 loop spans 15 amino acids. Germline-derived CDR1 and CDR2 are LNHDA and SQIVND (reference sequence). The DNA for the CDR3 is TGTGCCAGTAGTACTAACGGGGGAATTGTGGAGACCCAGTACTTC. Protein product: CASSTNGGIVETQYF.

The chain is built from TRBV19 and TRBJ2-5; TRBD2 agrees at 11 bases. Germline V gene data show CDR1 as LNHDA and CDR2 as SQIVND (reference sequence). The CDR3 covers 15 residues. V lost 7 bases and J lost 1; bases outside the gene matches: 5. CDR3 DNA sequence: TGTGCCAGTACAAAGACTAGCGGGGCCCAAGAGACCCAGTACTTC. Its translation: CASTKTSGAQETQYF.

The V gene is TRBV5-3, the J gene TRBJ2-5; D is possibly TRBD1 (8 bases). TRBV5-3 has ORF status, its function being uncertain. The CDR3 totals 19 residues. Trimming took 2 bases from V and 3 from J, leaving 26 bases between them. The CDR3 protein is CARSFGLHKQGEGEETQYF. DNA of the CDR3: TGTGCCAGAAGCTTTGGACTCCATAAACAGGGGGAGGGTGAAGAGACCCAGTACTTC.

This chain links TRBV18 with TRBJ2-2; possible D gene TRBD1, 5 bases. From germline, CDR1 is KGHSH and CDR2 LQKENI. The CDR3 loop spans 12 amino acids. The ends were cut back, 6 bases at V and 4 bases at J, with 6 bases in the middle. CDR3 sequence: CASSTATGELFF. DNA of the CDR3: TGTGCCAGCTCGACAGCCACCGGGGAGCTGTTTTTT.

The J gene is TRBJ1-1, the V gene TRBV9, with 7 positions matching TRBD1. CDR1 SGDLS and CDR2 YYNGEE come from the germline V gene. The CDR3 spans 16 residues. Trimming took 0 bases from V and 0 from J; bases not matched to a gene: 5. The CDR3 loop reads CASSVVTGYVNTEAFF. DNA for the CDR3: TGTGCCAGCAGCGTAGTGACAGGGTACGTGAACACTGAAGCTTTCTTT.